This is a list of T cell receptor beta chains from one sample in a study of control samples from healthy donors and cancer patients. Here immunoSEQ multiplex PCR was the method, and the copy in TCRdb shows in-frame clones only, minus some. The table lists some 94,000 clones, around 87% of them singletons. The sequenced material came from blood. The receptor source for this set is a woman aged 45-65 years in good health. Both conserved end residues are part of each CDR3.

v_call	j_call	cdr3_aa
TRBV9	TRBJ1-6	CASSASRWGGGSTLHF
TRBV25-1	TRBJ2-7	CASSESVGHSYEQYF
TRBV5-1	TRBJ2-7	CASRRGQGSYEQYF
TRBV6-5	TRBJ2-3	CASSYSNPSEGFSQYF
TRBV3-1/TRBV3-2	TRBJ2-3	CASSQSASGADTQYF
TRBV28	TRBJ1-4	CASSSPAGGRSEKLFF
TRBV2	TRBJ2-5	CASGAALGETQYF
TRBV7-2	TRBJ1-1	CASSLGRTEAFF
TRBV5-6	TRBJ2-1	CASSLVGLAVNEQFF
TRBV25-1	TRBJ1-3	CASRYGNTIYF
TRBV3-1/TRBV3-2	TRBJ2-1	CASSFRGSSYNEQFF
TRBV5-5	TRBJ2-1	CASSSGQSYNEQFF
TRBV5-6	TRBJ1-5	CASRRAGKSSNQPQHF
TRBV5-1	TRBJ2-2	CASSPGTEGTGELFF
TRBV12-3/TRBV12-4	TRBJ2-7	CASSFPGGGEQYF
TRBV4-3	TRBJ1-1	CASRRQGRDTEAFF
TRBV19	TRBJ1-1	CASSPGRTLPEAFF
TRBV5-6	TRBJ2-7	CASSLGGVVYF
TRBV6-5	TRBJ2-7	CASERTGSSYEQYF
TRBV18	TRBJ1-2	CASSPLPPGQTNYGYTF
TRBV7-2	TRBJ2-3	CASSLVSISTDTQYF
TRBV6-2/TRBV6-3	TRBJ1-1	CASSRSGAAEAFF
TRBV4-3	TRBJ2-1	CASSQEVLYNEQFF
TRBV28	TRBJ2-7	CASSLGLAGLEQYF
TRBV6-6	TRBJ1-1	CASRAAGTQGTEAFF
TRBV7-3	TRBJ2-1	CASSLRRGDSYNEQFF
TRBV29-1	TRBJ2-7	CSVVSRGSYEQYF
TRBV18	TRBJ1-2	CASSSNRDVIYGYTF
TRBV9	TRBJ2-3	CASSPREGSTDTQYF
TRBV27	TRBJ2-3	CASSHTSGSLGTQYF
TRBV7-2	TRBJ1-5	CASSLWENQPQHF
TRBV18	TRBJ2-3	CASSQGADTQYF
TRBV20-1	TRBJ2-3	CSASDPWLARSTDTQYF
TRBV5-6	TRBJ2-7	CASSFRRTGYEQYF
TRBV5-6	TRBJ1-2	CASSGPLGGAGYGYTF
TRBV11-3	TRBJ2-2	CASAFREGWNTGELFF
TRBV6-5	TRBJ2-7	CAGRPGWGSSYEQYF
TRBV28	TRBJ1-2	CASSPPGQGLANYGYTF
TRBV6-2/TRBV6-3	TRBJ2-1	CASSLGNEQFF